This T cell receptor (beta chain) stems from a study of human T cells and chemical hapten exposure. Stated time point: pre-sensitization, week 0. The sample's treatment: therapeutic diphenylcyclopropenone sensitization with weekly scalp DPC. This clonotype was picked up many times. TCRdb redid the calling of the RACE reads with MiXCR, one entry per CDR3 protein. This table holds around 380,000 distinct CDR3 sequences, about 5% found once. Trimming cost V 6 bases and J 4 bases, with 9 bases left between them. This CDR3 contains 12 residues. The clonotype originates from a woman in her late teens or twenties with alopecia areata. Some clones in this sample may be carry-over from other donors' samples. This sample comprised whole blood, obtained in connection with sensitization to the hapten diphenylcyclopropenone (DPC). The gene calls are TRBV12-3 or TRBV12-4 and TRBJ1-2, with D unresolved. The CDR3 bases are TGTGCCAGCAGCGACGATTCCTATGGCTACACCTTC. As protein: CASSDDSYGYTF.